The 17 T cell receptor beta chains below come from one sample, sequenced in a study of neoadjuvant anti-PD-1 for oral cavity cancer listed by TCRdb under 2021. Taken with the paper, the label for time point translates to: before neoadjuvant nivolumab. Libraries were built with the immunoSEQ multiplex PCR assay. The table was pulled from immuneACCESS by TCRdb, which kept in-frame rearrangements only. Such tables lose some clones; where checked, under half of the loss comes from unresolved V genes, and the rest has no known cause. The sample table shows over 10,000 clones, and about 67% are seen once. Of the sample, about 6.8% falls within the top ten clones. The sample here was tumor tissue, taken before nivolumab (anti-PD-1) treatment. Receptors originate from a person between 35 and 79 years old with oral cavity squamous cell carcinoma. The donor label of this sample is uncertain.

The chain employs TRBV5-1 and TRBJ2-1; 8 bases match TRBD2. The V gene's germline CDR1 is SGHRS and CDR2 YFSETQ. The CDR3 consists of 15 residues. The junction had 6 bases not matched to a gene; V was cut back by 0 bases and J by 7 bases. This CDR3 is CASSLGAGEGNEQFF. The CDR3 DNA follows: TGCGCCAGCAGCTTGGGAGCGGGAGAGGGGAATGAGCAGTTCTTC.

The chain links TRBV2 to TRBJ2-7; D call uncertain. This CDR3 region has 11 residues. Germline CDR1 reads SNHLY; CDR2 reads FYNNEI. Trimming shortened V by 10 bases and J by 4 bases, and 11 bases separated the two germline ends. The CDR3 nucleotides read TGTGCCATCGTTAAATTATACGAGCAGTACTTC. Encoded protein: CAIVKLYEQYF.

The chain recombines TRBV6-1 with TRBJ1-2; D is possibly TRBD1 (5 bases). The germline V gene has CDR1 MNHNS and CDR2 SASEGT. This CDR3 is built from 11 residues. Trimming left V 7 bases short and J 8 bases short, with 11 bases between. CDR3 protein: CASTGLVGYTF. CDR3 nucleotide sequence: TGTGCCAGCACAGGGCTGGTCGGCTACACCTTC.

A single count supports this clone. V usage is TRBV10-3 and J usage is TRBJ2-1, with 8 bases fitting TRBD1. CDR3 length equals 17 residues. V gave up 6 bases and J gave up 4 bases; unmatched junction bases: 14. Germline values: CDR1 ENHRY, CDR2 SYGVKD. The chain's CDR3 is CAISDKDRVLRYNEQFF. The DNA of the CDR3 is TGTGCCATCAGCGATAAGGACAGGGTCTTGCGGTACAATGAGCAGTTCTTC.

The chain joins TRBV19 to TRBJ2-7, with D perhaps being TRBD1 or TRBD2 (5 bases each). Germline CDR1 is LNHDA and CDR2 is SQIVND (reference sequence). The CDR3 length is 16 residues. The ends were cut back, 5 bases at V and 5 bases at J, with 22 bases in the middle. The CDR3 is CASSPSGRTPQDEQYF. CDR3 DNA: TGTGCCAGTAGTCCCTCGGGGCGAACCCCCCAGGACGAGCAGTACTTC.

V gene TRBV19 combines with J gene TRBJ1-1, with TRBD1 matching 10 bases. V was clipped by 4 bases and J by 1 base; unmatched bases: 0. The CDR3 contains 14 residues. CDR1 is LNHDA, CDR2 SQIVND, per germline (reference sequence). CDR3 region: CASSRDRGNTEAFF. The CDR3, as DNA: TGTGCCAGTAGTAGGGACAGGGGGAACACTGAAGCTTTCTTT.

The CDR3 is CASSSSGRGWDTQYF. CDR3 sequence (DNA): TGTGCCAGCAGTTCCTCGGGCAGGGGATGGGATACGCAGTATTTT. The chain combines TRBV27 with TRBJ2-3, with D perhaps matching TRBD1 (6 bases). Germline V gene data show CDR1 as MNHEY and CDR2 as SMNVEV (reference sequence). V was trimmed by 4 bases and J by 6 bases, leaving 17 bases between them. The length of the CDR3 is 15 residues.

The chain joins TRBV6-1 to TRBJ1-2, with 8 bases lining up with TRBD1. The germline V gene has CDR1 MNHNS and CDR2 SASEGT. The CDR3 covers 15 residues. V was pared by 4 bases and J by 6 bases, with 10 bases of the junction left unmatched. The CDR3, as DNA: TGTGCCAGCAGTGCCCCGGACAGGGTCATCAATGGCTACACCTTC. Residues: CASSAPDRVINGYTF.

This clone has more than one count but fewer than ten. CDR3 DNA sequence: TGTGCCAGCAGCGTAGCTGGAGGTGAAGCTTTCTTT. Residues: CASSVAGGEAFF. The chain combines TRBV9 with TRBJ1-1; D unresolved. The germline V gene encodes CDR1 SGDLS and CDR2 YYNGEE. Deletions cut 0 bases from V and 7 bases from J, with 7 bases between. The CDR3 spans 12 residues. Filled out from reference TRBV9 and TRBJ1-1, the complete variable domain reads DSGVTQTPKHLITATGQRVTLRCSPRSGDLSVYWYQQSLDQGLQFLIQYYNGEERAKGNILERFSAQQFPDLHSELNLSSLELGDSALYFCASSVAGGEAFFGQGTRLTVV.

The chain carries TRBV29-1 and TRBJ2-5; D is unclear. This CDR3 contains 14 residues. V dropped 3 bases and J dropped 5 bases, with 16 bases sitting between them. The germline CDR1 and CDR2 sequences are SQVTM and ANQGSEA. The CDR3, as DNA: TGCAGCGTTGATTTCCAGAGCACACCTGAGACCCAGTACTTC. Translated, it gives CSVDFQSTPETQYF.

The chain is built from TRBV10-3 and TRBJ1-1, with D maybe TRBD1 (5 bases). The CDR3 extends over 11 amino acids. Germline CDR1 and CDR2: ENHRY and SYGVKD. V was clipped by 9 bases and J by 4 bases, with 9 bases between them. The CDR3 DNA follows: TGTGCCATTAATAGGGGCACTGAAGCTTTCTTT. Amino acids: CAINRGTEAFF.

This rearrangement joins TRBV15 to TRBJ1-5, with D possibly being TRBD1 (5 bases). The CDR3 has 15 amino acids. Per germline, CDR1 LNHNV and CDR2 YYDKDF (reference sequence). Trimming removed 4 bases from V and 4 bases from J, with 14 bases in between. The CDR3 nucleotides read TGTGCCACCAGCATCATCAAGGGGTCGAATCAGCCCCAGCATTTT. Translated: CATSIIKGSNQPQHF.

This clone was seen more than once but under ten times. The chain uses TRBV19 and TRBJ1-1; 8 bases are a match to TRBD1. Per germline, CDR1 LNHDA and CDR2 SQIVND (reference sequence). The V gene end was trimmed by 10 bases and the J gene end by 4 bases; junction bases not matched to a gene: 14. The CDR3 has 15 residues. In DNA form, the CDR3 reads TGTGCCACTATTTCACCTCAGGGGGCCGGCACTGAAGCTTTCTTT. This codes for CATISPQGAGTEAFF.

This clone appeared a few times. This chain connects TRBV5-4 to TRBJ1-2, with D possibly TRBD1 on 5 matching bases. The CDR3 extends over 14 amino acids. The V and J ends lost 3 bases and 4 bases respectively, with 13 bases between them. Germline loops: CDR1 SGHNT, CDR2 YYREEE (reference sequence). The CDR3 nucleotides read TGTGCCAGCAGCTGGGCTCCGGGGGGCTATGGCTACACCTTC. It yields the protein CASSWAPGGYGYTF.

V usage is TRBV7-8 and J usage is TRBJ1-2; D perhaps matches TRBD1 (5 bases). Looked up from germline, CDR1 is SGHVS and CDR2 is FQNEAQ. The CDR3 extends over 15 amino acids. Trimming removed 4 bases at V and 3 bases at J, with 15 bases between. As DNA, the CDR3 is TGTGCCAGCAGCTCCGACAGAGAGGTAGACTATGGCTACACCTTC. Amino acids: CASSSDREVDYGYTF.

V usage is TRBV28 and J usage is TRBJ1-3; possible D gene TRBD1, 5 bases. There are 15 residues in the CDR3. The V gene's germline CDR1 is MDHEN and CDR2 SYDVKM. V lost 5 bases, J lost 0 bases, and 11 bases lay in between. The CDR3 nucleotides read TGTGCCAGCAGTGCCCCGAGGGGCTCTGGAAACACCATATATTTT. The encoded protein is CASSAPRGSGNTIYF.

J is TRBJ1-1 and V is TRBV6-1; 7 bases agree with TRBD1. The germline V gene encodes CDR1 MNHNS and CDR2 SASEGT. The ends lost 0 bases at V and 9 bases at J; junction bases unmatched: 10. The CDR3 loop spans 15 amino acids. Here the CDR3 reads CASSEALRQGHQAFF. The CDR3 region has the DNA TGTGCCAGCAGTGAAGCTCTCCGACAGGGCCATCAAGCTTTCTTT.